Presented here are 21 T cell receptor beta chains from one specimen sequenced in a study of breast tumors, draining lymph nodes, adjacent tissues. TCRdb re-called the multiplex PCR reads through MiXCR, storing one row per CDR3 protein. The profile shows tens of thousands of distinct CDR3 sequences, 60% to 75% of them singletons. Sequencing was carried out using tumor-adjacent breast tissue. These receptors all stem from a female donor with breast cancer. Some clones in this sample may be carry-over from other donors' samples.

The chain recombines TRBV4-1 with TRBJ2-1; 15 bases are shared with TRBD2. The CDR3 covers 19 residues. Germline V lookup: CDR1 MGHRA, CDR2 YSYEKL. Trimming cost V 1 base and J 0 bases; bases outside gene matches: 4. Written as DNA, the CDR3 is TGCGCCAGCAGCCAAGGGGGACTAGCGGGAGGTTTCTCCTACAATGAGCAGTTCTTC. Translated: CASSQGGLAGGFSYNEQFF.

This chain uses TRBV6-1 with TRBJ2-7; D is ambiguous. From germline, CDR1 is MNHNS and CDR2 SASEGT. V lost 3 bases and J lost 6, with 6 bases in between. The CDR3 length is 11 residues. The CDR3 sequence: CASSDRREQYF. In DNA form, the CDR3 reads TGTGCCAGCAGTGATCGGCGCGAGCAGTACTTC.

On this clonotype: The missing conserved phenylalanine or tryptophan at the end of this CDR3 makes a read error likely. The V gene is TRBV5-1, the J gene TRBJ1-6; 7 nucleotides agree with TRBD1. The CDR3 covers 15 residues. Germline CDR1 SGHRS, CDR2 YFSETQ. CDR3 nucleotide sequence: TGCGCCGGCAGCACGGGGACAGCACCCAATTCACCCCTCCACCTT. This translates into CAGSTGTAPNSPLHL.

The chain employs TRBV12-3 or TRBV12-4 and TRBJ2-5, with D perhaps given as TRBD1 or TRBD2 (5 bases each). Trimming removed 7 bases at V and 4 bases at J, with 13 bases between. CDR3 size: 13 residues. The CDR3 coding sequence is TGTGCCAGCACCTTCCGGGACGGAGAGACCCAGTACTTC. It encodes CASTFRDGETQYF.

This rearrangement joins TRBV9 to TRBJ2-7, with 7 bases matching TRBD1. CDR3 length: 15 amino acids. Trimming at V came to 0 bases and at J to 2 bases, leaving 5 bases not matched to a gene. Germline CDR1 and CDR2: SGDLS and YYNGEE. CDR3: CASSVGTGLAYEQYF. CDR3 DNA sequence: TGTGCCAGCAGCGTAGGGACAGGCCTAGCCTACGAGCAGTACTTC.

V gene TRBV15 combines with J gene TRBJ1-5, with D perhaps matching TRBD1 (6 bases). The CDR3 has 14 amino acids. Trimming took 3 bases from V and 0 from J, leaving 6 bases between them. Germline V lookup: CDR1 LNHNV, CDR2 YYDKDF (reference sequence). The CDR3 loop reads CATSRTGSNQPQHF. CDR3 nucleotides: TGTGCCACCAGCAGGACAGGTAGCAATCAGCCCCAGCATTTT.

V usage is TRBV12-3 or TRBV12-4 and J usage is TRBJ2-7, with D maybe TRBD2 (5 bases). V was pared by 3 bases and J by 1 base, with 10 bases between. CDR3 length: 14 residues. CDR3 amino acids: CASSFSTGSYEQYF. The CDR3 DNA follows: TGTGCCAGCAGTTTTAGTACGGGATCCTACGAGCAGTACTTC.

V is TRBV29-1 and J is TRBJ1-4, with D perhaps matching TRBD1 (5 bases). Looked up from germline, CDR1 is SQVTM and CDR2 is ANQGSEA. With 4 bases removed from V and 10 bases from J, the gap between germline ends came to 16 bases. There are 13 residues in the CDR3. In DNA form, the CDR3 reads TGCAGCGTTGGGGAGGGGTCACCGTCAAAACTGTTTTTT. Protein: CSVGEGSPSKLFF.

The chain links TRBV3-1 to TRBJ2-1; unclear D gene. The CDR3 sequence is 13 residues long. Germline V lookup: CDR1 LGHDT, CDR2 YNNKEL (reference sequence). V lost 2 bases and J lost 5, with 7 bases in between. The CDR3 spells CASSQRANNEQFF. CDR3 sequence (DNA): TGTGCCAGCAGCCAACGAGCGAACAATGAGCAGTTCTTC.

In its sample, this clonotype is large. The rearrangement links TRBV5-1 to TRBJ2-7; TRBD1 matches at 8 bases. Germline V lookup: CDR1 SGHRS, CDR2 YFSETQ. The CDR3 runs 17 residues. V shed 0 bases and J 7 bases; nucleotides not matched to a gene: 15. Written as DNA, the CDR3 is TGCGCCAGCAGCTTGGTGCCAGGTGCGTCAGGGGGCGGGGAGCAGTACTTC. It translates to CASSLVPGASGGGEQYF. Combining the CDR3 with reference TRBV5-1 and TRBJ2-7 gives the whole variable domain KAGVTQTPRYLIKTRGQQVTLSCSPISGHRSVSWYQQTPGQGLQFLFEYFSETQRNKGNFPGRFSGRQFSNSRSEMNVSTLELGDSALYLCASSLVPGASGGGEQYFGPGTRLTVT.

With respect to this clonotype: Sequence at one end of the junction differs from germline and may be a read error. The rearrangement uses TRBV4-1 and TRBJ2-7; 9 bases match TRBD2. Germline V gene data show CDR1 as MGHRA and CDR2 as YSYEKL. The CDR3 runs 16 residues. The CDR3 coding sequence is TGCGCCAGCAGCCAAGTGGGTAGCGGGAGTATATACGGGCAGTACTTC. Translating gives CASSQVGSGSIYGQYF.

The chain has TRBV11-2 and TRBJ1-6, with 8 bases fitting TRBD1. This CDR3 region has 16 residues. The junction had 2 bases not matched to a gene; V was cut back by 3 bases and J by 1 base. CDR1 SGHAT and CDR2 FQNNGV come from the germline V gene. Here the CDR3 DNA reads TGTGCCAGCAGCTTGACAGGGGAATCCTATAATTCACCCCTCCACTTT. Protein product: CASSLTGESYNSPLHF. Combining the CDR3 with reference TRBV11-2 and TRBJ1-6 gives the whole variable domain EAGVAQSPRYKIIEKRQSVAFWCNPISGHATLYWYQQILGQGPKLLIQFQNNGVVDDSQLPKDRFSAERLKGVDSTLKIQPAKLEDSAVYLCASSLTGESYNSPLHFGNGTRLTVT.

This clonotype appeared a single time. The DNA for the CDR3 is TGCGCCAGCAGCTTGCATGTGACAGGGAATTCACCCCTCCACTTT. This translates into CASSLHVTGNSPLHF. The chain couples TRBV5-1 to TRBJ1-6, with 7 bases matching TRBD1. The CDR3 has 15 amino acids. Germline assignment: CDR1 SGHRS and CDR2 YFSETQ. V shed 1 base, J shed 7 bases, and the junction held 5 bases outside the gene matches.

This clonotype qualifies as large. This chain uses TRBV7-3 with TRBJ1-6, with D unresolved. The germline CDR1 and CDR2 sequences are SGHTA and FQGTGA. Trimming shortened V by 5 bases and J by 11 bases, and 13 bases separated the two germline ends. The CDR3 sequence is 13 residues long. CDR3 sequence (DNA): TGTGCCAGCAGCGACTCCCCCAGTACACCCCTCCACTTT. This translates into CASSDSPSTPLHF. The variable domain in full, completed from reference TRBV7-3 and TRBJ1-6, reads GAGVSQTPSNKVTEKGKYVELRCDPISGHTALYWYRQSLGQGPEFLIYFQGTGAADDSGLPNDRFFAVRPEGSVSTLKIQRTERGDSAVYLCASSDSPSTPLHFGNGTRLTVT.

The CDR3 loop is CASSIDGRRQPQHF. The CDR3 DNA sequence: TGTGCCAGTAGTATAGATGGGAGGAGGCAGCCCCAGCATTTT. This chain uses TRBV19 with TRBJ1-5; unclear D gene. The V end lost 0 bases, the J end lost 7 bases, and 10 bases lay between the germline ends. The CDR3 is 14 residues long. CDR1 is LNHDA and CDR2 is SQIVND in the germline V gene (reference sequence).

This clonotype is medium-sized (0.01 to 0.1%) by share. The chain combines TRBV6-5 with TRBJ1-2, with D possibly being TRBD1 (5 bases). CDR1 is MNHEY, CDR2 SVGAGI, per germline. Trimming took off 2 bases at V and 4 bases at J, with 14 bases between the two ends. This CDR3 contains 15 residues. CDR3 nucleotide sequence: TGTGCCAGCAGTTACGGGGGGTCCGGGGTCTATGGCTACACCTTC. This gives the protein CASSYGGSGVYGYTF.

This clonotype has a single count. The gene calls are TRBV13 and TRBJ2-7, with D unclear. V lost 0 bases and J lost 4, with 7 bases in between. Looked up from germline, CDR1 is PRHDT and CDR2 is FYEKMQ (reference sequence). The CDR3 totals 13 residues. DNA for the CDR3: TGTGCCAGCAGCTTAGGGACGGATTACGAGCAGTACTTC. Protein: CASSLGTDYEQYF.

By share of the sample, this clonotype is medium-sized (0.01 to 0.1%). This chain uses TRBV7-8 with TRBJ1-2, with 9 bases aligning to TRBD1. This CDR3 is 14 amino acids long. Germline V gene lookup returns CDR1 SGHVS and CDR2 FQNEAQ. The V and J ends lost 10 bases and 3 bases, in that order; junction bases with no gene match: 9. The CDR3 DNA reads as TGTGCCATCAAACACAGGGGGCGGGACTATGGCTACACCTTC. This codes for CAIKHRGRDYGYTF.

The chain combines TRBV6-5 with TRBJ2-7; possible D gene TRBD2, 6 bases. The CDR3 is 13 amino acids. Per germline, CDR1 MNHEY and CDR2 SVGAGI. The V and J ends lost 6 bases and 0 bases respectively, with 9 bases between them. The DNA for the CDR3 is TGTGCCAGCAGGCGGGGCCCCTCCTACGAGCAGTACTTC. Its translation: CASRRGPSYEQYF.

This clonotype was seen a handful of times. The chain is built from TRBV7-9 and TRBJ1-1; no reliable D call. The germline V gene encodes CDR1 SEHNR and CDR2 FQNEAQ (reference sequence). The CDR3 has 18 amino acids. V was cut by 4 bases and J by 3 bases, with 24 bases left in between. This chain's CDR3 is CASSSPNYRAGDYTEAFF. CDR3 bases: TGTGCCAGCAGCTCCCCAAACTACCGCGCCGGGGATTACACTGAAGCTTTCTTT.

This clonotype was found once. This sequence joins TRBV10-3 and TRBJ2-7; either TRBD1 or TRBD2 may supply D (7 bases each). There are 15 residues in the CDR3. The V and J ends lost 3 bases and 3 bases respectively, with 15 bases between them. Germline CDR1 and CDR2: ENHRY and SYGVKD. The CDR3 protein is CAISDQGGASYEQYF. In nucleotides, the CDR3 is TGTGCCATCAGTGATCAGGGGGGGGCTAGCTACGAGCAGTACTTC.